The 31 T cell receptor beta chains in this list originate from one sample, sequenced in a study of blood T cell repertoires in COVID-19. Produced via immunoSEQ multiplex PCR; TCRdb's table is partial and in-frame only. The sample yields 75,000 to 100,000 clones, around 80% seen once. Sequenced material: peripheral blood. These receptors were obtained from a human donor in a cohort sampled during active COVID-19.

The chain employs TRBV9 and TRBJ2-3; tentative D call: TRBD2 (7 bases). The germline CDR1 and CDR2 sequences are SGDLS and YYNGEE. The ends were cut back, 3 bases at V and 2 bases at J, with 10 bases in the middle. This CDR3 comprises 14 residues. The CDR3 bases are TGTGCCAGCAGCGAGGGGGGGAACACAGATACGCAGTATTTT. Its translation is CASSEGGNTDTQYF.

The chain is built from TRBV3-1 (or the pseudogene TRBV3-2) and TRBJ1-5; D gene ambiguous. V was shortened by 5 bases and J by 5 bases, with 10 bases between the two germline ends. Germline CDR1 is LGHDT and CDR2 is YNNKEL (reference sequence). The CDR3 sequence is 13 residues long. CDR3 protein: CASSERSDQPQHF. The CDR3, as DNA: TGTGCCAGCAGCGAGAGGTCGGATCAGCCCCAGCATTTT.

The CDR3 nucleotides are TGTGCCAGCTCATATTCAGGGGGCGCCCAGCCCCAGCATTTT. Translated: CASSYSGGAQPQHF. The chain links TRBV18 to TRBJ1-5; 8 nucleotides agree with TRBD1. Germline-derived CDR1 and CDR2 are KGHSH and LQKENI. This CDR3 comprises 14 residues. V lost 5 bases, J lost 7 bases, and 7 bases stayed unmatched.

The gene calls are TRBV19 and TRBJ1-5; D remains ambiguous. The germline V gene encodes CDR1 LNHDA and CDR2 SQIVND (reference sequence). The CDR3 length is 15 residues. The V gene lost 3 bases and the J gene lost 2 bases, with 11 bases spanning the gap. CDR3 sequence reads: CASSMGTRGNQPQHF. CDR3 in DNA: TGTGCCAGTAGTATGGGTACGAGGGGCAATCAGCCCCAGCATTTT.

The rearrangement links TRBV10-1 to TRBJ1-4, with 8 bases that match TRBD1. CDR1 WNHNN and CDR2 SYGVQD come from the germline V gene (reference sequence). The junction had 9 bases not matched to a gene; V was cut back by 8 bases and J by 10 bases. The CDR3 totals 13 residues. Written as DNA, the CDR3 is TGCGCCAGCGCGACAGGGGTGAACGGAAAACTGTTTTTT. Translated, it gives CASATGVNGKLFF.

This rearrangement joins TRBV2 to TRBJ1-2; 7 nucleotides align to TRBD1. V lost 7 bases, J lost 0 bases, and 2 bases stayed unmatched. The germline V gene has CDR1 SNHLY and CDR2 FYNNEI. The CDR3 contains 13 residues. The CDR3 nucleotides are TGTGCCAGCACGGGACAGACTAACTATGGCTACACCTTC. Translated: CASTGQTNYGYTF. The variable domain in full, with the rest retrieved from reference TRBV2 and TRBJ1-2, is EPEVTQTPSHQVTQMGQEVILRCVPISNHLYFYWYRQILGQKVEFLVSFYNNEISEKSEIFDDQFSVERPDGSNFTLKIRSTKLEDSAMYFCASTGQTNYGYTFGSGTRLTVV.

This clone was seen a handful of times. The gene calls are TRBV4-1 and TRBJ1-6; 7 positions match TRBD1. Germline lookup yields CDR1 MGHRA and CDR2 YSYEKL. The CDR3 is made up of 15 amino acids. Trimming at V came to 1 base and at J to 6 bases, leaving 3 bases not matched to a gene. The CDR3 sequence is CASSQVGQFNSPLHF. In nucleotides, the CDR3 is TGCGCCAGCAGCCAAGTGGGACAGTTTAATTCACCCCTCCACTTT.

A remark on this clone: Mismatch with germline at one junction end may stem from a read error. V usage is TRBV9 and J usage is TRBJ1-2, with 10 bases matching TRBD1. In germline, CDR1 is SGDLS, CDR2 YYNGEE. The CDR3 contains 11 residues. The CDR3 DNA follows: TGTGCCAGCAGCGACCCGGGACAGGGGATCTTC. Translating gives CASSDPGQGIF.

The rearrangement links TRBV5-1 to TRBJ2-3; perhaps TRBD2 as D (7 bases). V was cut by 4 bases and J by 6 bases, with 21 bases left in between. The germline V gene has CDR1 SGHRS and CDR2 YFSETQ. The CDR3 length is 16 residues. The CDR3 region has the DNA TGCGCCAGCAGCCCCGAGACGGGGGGCAGCGGGGATACGCAGTATTTT. This gives the protein CASSPETGGSGDTQYF.

The chain is built from TRBV7-9 and TRBJ2-5; 14 positions match TRBD2. This CDR3 has 15 residues. V lost 5 bases, J lost 7 bases, and 6 bases stayed unmatched. Germline V CDR1 and CDR2: SEHNR, FQNEAQ (reference sequence). The CDR3 is CASSRLAGGSGTQYF. The CDR3 DNA follows: TGTGCCAGCAGCAGACTAGCGGGGGGGTCAGGGACCCAGTACTTC.

V and J are TRBV5-1 and TRBJ1-1; maybe TRBD1 (6 bases). The V gene lost 1 base and the J gene lost 5 bases, with 15 bases spanning the gap. This CDR3 spans 15 amino acids. The germline CDR1 and CDR2 sequences are SGHRS and YFSETQ. In nucleotides, the CDR3 is TGCGCCAGCAGCTTGACGGGGGGGCGCGGTACTGAAGCTTTCTTT. It codes for CASSLTGGRGTEAFF.

The chain is built from TRBV23-1 and TRBJ1-3; perhaps TRBD1 as D (6 bases). TRBV23-1 is designated an ORF whose function remains uncertain. V dropped 3 bases and J dropped 3 bases, with 15 bases sitting between them. CDR3 length: 16 residues. CDR3 region: CASSHSPRGDGNTIYF. The CDR3, as DNA: TGCGCCAGCAGTCACTCCCCCAGGGGTGATGGAAACACCATATATTTT.

The genes are TRBV19 and TRBJ1-5; 11 nucleotides line up with TRBD1. The ends lost 6 bases at V and 1 base at J; junction bases unmatched: 2. Germline CDR1 LNHDA, CDR2 SQIVND (reference sequence). This CDR3 spans 15 amino acids. The CDR3 region has the DNA TGTGCCAGTAGGCGGGACAGGGGGAGCAATCAGCCCCAGCATTTT. It codes for CASRRDRGSNQPQHF.

The genes are TRBV7-3 and TRBJ2-3; 11 bases map to TRBD2. The CDR3 is 14 amino acids. The V gene end was trimmed by 5 bases and the J gene end by 8 bases; junction bases not matched to a gene: 6. CDR1 is SGHTA, CDR2 FQGTGA, per germline. The CDR3 coding sequence is TGTGCCAGCAGCGTTGGGACTAGCGGTGGTACGCAGTATTTT. Amino acids: CASSVGTSGGTQYF.

This clone was found a few times. V gene TRBV4-2 combines with J gene TRBJ2-7; a possible D gene is TRBD1 (6 bases). CDR3 length equals 16 residues. Trimming removed 0 bases at V and 6 bases at J, with 18 bases between. In germline, CDR1 is LGHNA, CDR2 YNFKEQ. Here the CDR3 DNA reads TGTGCCAGCAGCCAAGATCCCTATTTAACAGGGTTCGAGCAGTACTTC. This codes for CASSQDPYLTGFEQYF.

CDR3 in amino acids: CASSPPGLSGETQYF. DNA of the CDR3: TGTGCCAGCTCACCACCGGGACTGAGTGGGGAGACCCAGTACTTC. The chain couples TRBV18 to TRBJ2-5; possible D gene TRBD2, 6 bases. The ends were cut back, 0 bases at V and 5 bases at J, with 13 bases in the middle. The CDR3 is made up of 15 amino acids. Germline-derived CDR1 and CDR2 are KGHSH and LQKENI.

The rearrangement uses TRBV25-1 and TRBJ2-5; TRBD2 matches at 12 bases. The CDR3 is 16 amino acids. V lost 4 bases to trimming and J lost 5 bases; unmatched junction nucleotides: 8. Germline V CDR1 and CDR2: MGHDK, SYGVNS. CDR3 protein: CASSGASGGARETQYF. The CDR3 DNA follows: TGTGCCAGCAGTGGGGCTAGCGGGGGGGCCCGGGAGACCCAGTACTTC.

The chain combines TRBV28 with TRBJ2-7, with 7 bases fitting TRBD2. CDR3 length equals 15 residues. Germline assignment: CDR1 MDHEN and CDR2 SYDVKM. V shed 2 bases, J shed 1 base, and the junction held 5 bases outside the gene matches. As DNA, the CDR3 is TGTGCCAGCAGTTTAGGCGGGGGAAAATCCTACGAGCAGTACTTC. Its translation: CASSLGGGKSYEQYF.

J is TRBJ2-6 and V is TRBV12-3 or TRBV12-4; no clear D. V was shortened by 7 bases and J by 1 base, with 5 bases between the two germline ends. CDR3 length equals 13 residues. Here the CDR3 DNA reads TGTGCCAGCAAAATATCTGGGGCCAACGTCCTGACTTTC. Protein: CASKISGANVLTF.

This chain links TRBV18 with TRBJ1-4; D unresolved. Trimming took off 2 bases at V and 5 bases at J, with 12 bases between the two ends. Germline CDR1 KGHSH, CDR2 LQKENI. This CDR3 is 15 amino acids long. The DNA for the CDR3 is TGTGCCAGCTCACCAATAGGGAGCGGAAATGAAAAACTGTTTTTT. This gives the protein CASSPIGSGNEKLFF.

This clone showed up just a few times. The chain carries TRBV15 and TRBJ2-3; 7 bases are a match to TRBD2. CDR1 is LNHNV, CDR2 YYDKDF, per germline (reference sequence). The CDR3 length is 14 residues. V lost 5 bases, J lost 2 bases, and 4 bases stayed unmatched. CDR3 in amino acids: CATSPGLPTDTQYF. The CDR3 DNA is TGTGCCACCAGCCCGGGACTACCCACAGATACGCAGTATTTT.

The CDR3 nucleotides read TGTGCCAGCAGTTCCCAGGGAGGGTCAGAGACCCAGTACTTC. Its translation is CASSSQGGSETQYF. The chain carries TRBV27 and TRBJ2-5, with 7 bases matching TRBD2. V dropped 4 bases and J dropped 4; count of bases not matched to a gene: 6. The CDR3 runs to 14 residues. Germline-derived CDR1 and CDR2 are MNHEY and SMNVEV (reference sequence).

The chain carries TRBV5-6 and TRBJ1-1; TRBD1 aligns across 8 bases. Germline V gene sequence: CDR1 SGHDT, CDR2 YYEEEE. This CDR3 is 13 amino acids long. V shed 4 bases and J 7 bases; nucleotides not matched to a gene: 6. CDR3 sequence reads: CASSRVQGGEAFF. The CDR3 DNA sequence: TGTGCCAGCAGCAGAGTACAGGGGGGTGAAGCTTTCTTT.

V gene TRBV7-9 combines with J gene TRBJ1-4; 8 bases are shared with TRBD1. CDR1 is SEHNR and CDR2 is FQNEAQ in the germline V gene (reference sequence). The CDR3 has 16 amino acids. V lost 5 bases, J lost 5 bases, and 10 bases stayed unmatched. CDR3 in DNA: TGTGCCAGCAGCCCCCAGACAGGGGCCGGGAATGAAAAACTGTTTTTT. It translates to CASSPQTGAGNEKLFF.

This sequence joins TRBV5-1 and TRBJ2-5; D is perhaps TRBD2 (5 bases). V dropped 0 bases and J dropped 5 bases, with 11 bases sitting between them. The germline gives CDR1 SGHRS, CDR2 YFSETQ. The CDR3 contains 14 residues. CDR3 sequence reads: CASSLASGLETQYF. As DNA, the CDR3 is TGCGCCAGCAGCTTGGCCTCGGGGTTGGAGACCCAGTACTTC.

The chain links TRBV4-1 to TRBJ1-6; D is possibly TRBD1 (5 bases). This CDR3 contains 16 residues. Trimming shortened V by 5 bases and J by 7 bases, and 18 bases separated the two germline ends. In germline, CDR1 is MGHRA, CDR2 YSYEKL. In nucleotides, the CDR3 is TGCGCCAGCAGCGTGACAGAATCATTCGCCAATTCACCCCTCCACTTT. The encoded protein is CASSVTESFANSPLHF.

The V and J genes are TRBV7-6 and TRBJ2-1, with D tentatively TRBD1 (6 bases). The CDR3 totals 13 residues. CDR1 SGHVS and CDR2 FNYEAQ come from the germline V gene. Trimming removed 3 bases from V and 8 bases from J, with 11 bases in between. CDR3 DNA sequence: TGTGCCAGCAGCTTGGGGGCTTGGGATGAGCAGTTCTTC. Amino acids: CASSLGAWDEQFF.

This clone was detected a few times. The V gene is TRBV7-8, the J gene TRBJ2-2, with 12 bases matching TRBD1. This CDR3 region has 18 residues. The junction had 3 bases not matched to a gene; V was cut back by 1 base and J by 0 bases. CDR1 and CDR2 from the germline V gene are SGHVS and FQNEAQ. The CDR3 loop reads CASSLEGQGAANTGELFF. The DNA for the CDR3 is TGTGCCAGCAGCTTAGAGGGACAGGGGGCCGCGAACACCGGGGAGCTGTTTTTT.

The chain is built from TRBV18 and TRBJ2-6; D perhaps matches TRBD1 (6 bases). The germline V gene encodes CDR1 KGHSH and CDR2 LQKENI. The CDR3 has 16 residues. Trimming removed 5 bases from V and 2 bases from J, with 13 bases in between. Here the CDR3 DNA reads TGTGCCAGCTCAAGGCAGGGGTCTGCTGGGGCCAACGTCCTGACTTTC. This sequence encodes CASSRQGSAGANVLTF.

V usage is TRBV10-1 and J usage is TRBJ2-7; D is possibly TRBD1 (6 bases). Germline CDR1 WNHNN, CDR2 SYGVQD (reference sequence). Trimming took 4 bases from V and 4 from J, leaving 14 bases between them. The CDR3 totals 14 residues. The CDR3 bases are TGCGCCAGCAGTGGTGGGGGCGATCTTTACGAGCAGTACTTC. Protein sequence: CASSGGGDLYEQYF.

V usage is TRBV19 and J usage is TRBJ1-4; D is uncertain. Germline V lookup: CDR1 LNHDA, CDR2 SQIVND (reference sequence). Trimming shortened V by 8 bases and J by 12 bases, and 19 bases separated the two germline ends. There are 13 residues in the CDR3. CDR3 nucleotides: TGTGCCAGTGTCCCGGCCGGGATGAGGGAACTGTTTTTT. As protein: CASVPAGMRELFF.